This is a list of T cell receptor beta chains from one sample in a study of shared clonotypes between healthy human individuals. Assay used: immunoSEQ multiplex PCR; TCRdb lists only in-frame clones, some missing. The table includes about 510,000 clones, around 96% detected once. The sample comprised naive CD4+ T cells sorted from blood. The receptor set was obtained from a woman aged 30 to 39 in good health. CDR3s leave out the opening cysteine and the closing phenylalanine or tryptophan. The order of the fields is CDR3 length, V gene, J gene, CDR3 protein.

>14|TRBV5-1|TRBJ1-1
ASSVDKGSLNTEAF
>11|TRBV2|TRBJ1-2
ASSLQGVRGYT
>13|TRBV11-2|TRBJ1-5
ASSQDPGKGQPQH
>12|TRBV28|TRBJ2-1
ASSSQDSAWEQF
>16|TRBV4-2|TRBJ2-5
ASSQDIRLAGDWETQY
>15|TRBV27|TRBJ2-7
AGSTTSGSRSRYEQY
>13|TRBV10-3|TRBJ2-7
AISESLAGGNEQY
>13|TRBV5-1|TRBJ1-1
ASSLALKGSTEAF
>14|TRBV7-9|TRBJ2-3
ASSLGGSTRTDTQY
>15|TRBV5-1|TRBJ2-1
ASSLSGTSGSSHEQF
>11|TRBV18|TRBJ1-2
ASSPRTGEGYT
>10|TRBV7-9|TRBJ2-1
ASSSQGDEQF
>11|TRBV11-2|TRBJ2-5
ASTPGRGETQY
>12|TRBV10-2|TRBJ2-7
ASLAGFPPYEQY
>9|TRBV12-5|TRBJ2-1
ASGSPNEQF
>14|TRBV5-1|TRBJ2-2
ASSLVAGGNTGELF
>10|TRBV28|TRBJ2-7
ASSLLPYEQY
>12|TRBV27|NA
ASSFSSGSYEQY
>12|TRBV7-8|TRBJ2-1
ASSRVAGDNEQF
>11|TRBV6-5|TRBJ1-1
ASSYTPNTEAF